This TCR beta chain was retrieved from a study of shared clonotypes between healthy human individuals (dated by TCRdb to the early 2020s). Background on the whole study: Three men and a couple of women, aged 18 to 49 years, made up the cohort. The study deeply sequenced blood TCR repertoires of several healthy adults to estimate repertoire size and the extent of clonotype sharing between individuals. Different laboratories and diverse techniques were used to prepare libraries and sequence TCR repertoires, to increase sequencing depth and limit assay-specific biases. For each donor, three plates each were used for CD4 naive and CD4 memory, two plates were used for CD8 naive, and one plate was used for CD8 memory. Leukapheresis yielded between about 0.94 and 8.9 billion PBMCs per donor.

The research as a whole found: Only blood was sampled, and tissue TCR repertoires likely differ from those in blood. Naive subsets generally had larger estimated clonotype richness than memory subsets. The genetic and exposure-history diversity represented was limited by the small number of donors. Compared with non-shared clonotypes, clonotypes shared by all four sorted-subset donors had higher generation probabilities. Across four donors, about 4.5% of naive CD4, more than 3% of naive CD8, 2.3% of memory CD4, and about 0.44% of memory CD8 clonotypes were shared. Even with the large sequencing depth, rarefaction of the sorted-subset datasets indicated that sequencing was incomplete. Pairwise subsampling led to the expectation that sequencing depth would affect the degree of clonotype sharing among donors.

Using the deep immunoSEQ assay, TCR CDR3 regions were amplified from genomic DNA by multiplex PCR. Extracted genomic DNA from each cell subset was distributed evenly across all wells of several immunoSEQ 96-well plates, and each plate was treated as a replicate. For sorted subsets, about 210 ng of genomic DNA, equivalent to 30,000 or so T cell genomes, went into each replicate PCR. Purified libraries were measured with a Qubit 3.0 fluorometer, size-checked on a Bioanalyzer 2100, and measured again with the KAPA Library Quantification kit. A separate single-read 150-cycle Illumina NextSeq 550 flow cell was used to sequence each immunoSEQ 96-well plate. On the authors' methods: Because only junctional sequences without quality scores were contained in the immunoSEQ output, filtering matching that applied to full-length reads could not be performed. To assign V/J genes and CDR3, sequences were annotated using PyIR, a Python wrapper for IgBLAST v1.9, with IMGT germline references. Reads with weak V/J assignments (E-value above 1e-6), missing CDR3, stop codons, out-of-frame junctions, or ambiguous translated residues were removed. A V3J clonotype was defined by an identical inferred V gene, J gene, and CDR3 amino acid sequence. To compute the percentage overlap between repertoires, the number of shared unique clonotypes was divided by the size of the smaller repertoire. Repertoire richness was assessed with RTK rarefaction, the Chao1 estimator, and Recon v2.1 estimates of unobserved clonotypes. Generation probabilities were computed with OLGA for all TCRbeta clonotypes obtained by the gDNA method from several donors. TCRdb mirrors the immuneACCESS table, restricted to in-frame sequences. Some clones are absent from its copies; in checked studies, under half trace to an unresolved V gene, and the reason for the others is unknown. V and J calls and clone size are as listed in that table; D and trimming were resolved from the DNA. A total of approximately 2.3 million clones appear in this sample, 93% of them only once. About 0.39% of the sample comes from the top ten.

With regard to this clone: The target of this receptor is not known. The input lacks base qualities; no much larger clone sits a single base away.

The donors were healthy, HIV-negative adults who had no recently reported acute infections or vaccinations. Every donor was a Caucasian adult living in Nashville, Tennessee, USA. CD4+ T cells were enriched through magnetic negative selection, after which naive cells were positively selected on CD45RA and the remaining negative fraction served as the memory subset. Blood was obtained by leukapheresis, after which PBMCs were separated by Ficoll-Histopaque density gradient centrifugation and cryopreserved in liquid nitrogen vapor phase. Purity and quantity of every magnetically sorted T cell population were checked by analytical flow cytometry. From each sorted fraction, genomic DNA was isolated and quantified by UV absorbance on a Nanodrop 2000c. Per the germline V gene, MDHEN is the CDR1 and SYDVKM is the CDR2. Unmatched junction bases come to 8, with V trimmed by 7 bases and J by 7 bases. The CDR3 spans 14 residues, from the cysteine through the phenylalanine. Only the CDR3 DNA stays, 42 bases, in frame from base 1.

Recombination connected TRBV28 to TRBJ1-4; TRBD1 matches 8 bases in the middle. The sequence was collected from a man younger than 30 in good health. Some clones in this sample may be carry-over from other donors' samples. Material for sequencing was naive CD4+ T cells from PBMCs. The cell subset or site label for this specimen denotes: CD45RA+ positively selected. The CDR3 here reads CASTTGQGAEKLFF. Read as DNA, the sequence is TGTGCCAGCACCACCGGACAGGGAGCTGAAAAACTGTTTTTT.